The next 26 T cell receptor beta chains were all read from a single sample in a study of T cells after yellow fever vaccination. TCRdb ran MiXCR on the 5' RACE reads and lists one entry per CDR3 protein. Among 250,000 to 400,000 distinct CDR3 sequences listed, 4.1% were seen once. Sequenced material: PBMCs, taken 5 days after the yellow fever booster vaccination. Every receptor here comes from a man aged 18 to 35 who received the YFV17D yellow fever vaccine.

There are a few counts of this clonotype. The chain is built from TRBV2 and TRBJ1-2; D unclear. The V and J ends lost 3 bases and 7 bases respectively, with 18 bases between them. Looked up from germline, CDR1 is SNHLY and CDR2 is FYNNEI. This CDR3 is built from 15 residues. CDR3 sequence: CASSEVRGEESGYTF. The CDR3 coding sequence is TGTGCCAGCAGTGAGGTCCGGGGAGAGGAGAGTGGCTACACCTTC.

This clonotype has only a few counts. The V gene is TRBV20-1, the J gene TRBJ2-1; TRBD2 matches at 11 bases. Germline CDR1 is DFQATT and CDR2 is SNEGSKA (reference sequence). The V gene end was trimmed by 6 bases and the J gene end by 8 bases; junction bases not matched to a gene: 12. The CDR3 sequence is 15 residues long. CDR3 protein: CSALGLAGPRDEQFF. The CDR3 DNA reads TGCAGTGCCCTCGGACTAGCGGGTCCAAGGGATGAGCAGTTCTTC.

This clonotype appeared a few times. The chain combines TRBV29-1 with TRBJ1-2; tentative D call: TRBD1 (5 bases). In germline, CDR1 is SQVTM, CDR2 ANQGSEA. The CDR3 covers 13 residues. The V gene lost 4 bases and the J gene lost 1 base, with 10 bases spanning the gap. The CDR3 region is CSVGRDLNYGYTF. Written as DNA, the CDR3 is TGCAGCGTTGGTAGGGACCTTAACTATGGCTACACCTTC.

The chain couples TRBV24-1 to TRBJ2-5, with no clear D. Deletions cut 6 bases from V and 0 bases from J, with 1 base between. Germline CDR1 is KGHDR and CDR2 is SFDVKD. The CDR3 runs 11 residues. The CDR3 DNA follows: TGTGCCACCAGTTACCAAGAGACCCAGTACTTC. It specifies CATSYQETQYF.

The chain joins TRBV11-3 to TRBJ2-5; 12 positions match TRBD2. Per the germline V gene, CDR1 is SGHNT and CDR2 is YENEEA. CDR3 length: 15 residues. The V gene end was trimmed by 5 bases and the J gene end by 7 bases; junction bases not matched to a gene: 8. CDR3 amino acids: CASSKLAGGGVTQYF. Here the CDR3 DNA reads TGTGCCAGCAGCAAACTAGCGGGGGGCGGTGTGACCCAGTACTTC.

This sequence joins TRBV7-2 and TRBJ2-3, with TRBD2 identical over 9 bases. From germline, CDR1 is SGHTA and CDR2 FQGNSA. This CDR3 has 17 amino acids. V lost 5 bases and J lost 2; bases outside the gene matches: 11. The CDR3 loop is CASSPPAGGLHTDTQYF. The DNA of the CDR3 is TGTGCCAGCAGCCCTCCAGCGGGGGGCCTGCACACAGATACGCAGTATTTT. The entire variable domain, with the rest obtained from reference TRBV7-2 and TRBJ2-3, is as follows: GAGVSQSPSNKVTEKGKDVELRCDPISGHTALYWYRQSLGQGLEFLIYFQGNSAPDKSGLPSDRFSAERTGGSVSTLTIQRTQQEDSAVYLCASSPPAGGLHTDTQYFGPGTRLTVL.

The V and J genes are TRBV7-2 and TRBJ2-1, with 10 positions matching TRBD2. This CDR3 has 16 residues. The germline CDR1 and CDR2 sequences are SGHTA and FQGNSA. J lost 6 bases, V lost 2 bases, and 7 bases had no gene match. Written as DNA, the CDR3 is TGTGCCAGCAGCTTAAGGAGCGGGGGGGCAAGCAATGAGCAGTTCTTC. Translation: CASSLRSGGASNEQFF. The complete variable domain, with remaining parts taken from reference TRBV7-2 and TRBJ2-1, reads GAGVSQSPSNKVTEKGKDVELRCDPISGHTALYWYRQSLGQGLEFLIYFQGNSAPDKSGLPSDRFSAERTGGSVSTLTIQRTQQEDSAVYLCASSLRSGGASNEQFFGPGTRLTVL.

This clonotype was detected ten times or more. V and J are TRBV9 and TRBJ2-7; TRBD1 or TRBD2 may be the D gene (6 bases each). The CDR3 spans 14 residues. V lost 4 bases, J lost 7 bases, and 18 bases lay in between. Germline loops: CDR1 SGDLS, CDR2 YYNGEE. In nucleotides, the CDR3 is TGTGCCAGCAGCTCGAGGAGCAGGGGAGGAGAGCAGTACTTC. It encodes CASSSRSRGGEQYF.

In its sample, this clonotype was seen a few times. The V gene is TRBV9, the J gene TRBJ1-6; 8 nucleotides agree with TRBD1. Trimming at V came to 3 bases and at J to 6 bases, leaving 5 bases not matched to a gene. Germline values: CDR1 SGDLS, CDR2 YYNGEE. The CDR3 consists of 15 residues. The CDR3 reads CASSGGTGTNSPLHF. The CDR3 DNA follows: TGTGCCAGCAGCGGGGGGACAGGTACTAATTCACCCCTCCACTTT.

A few counts support this clonotype. The chain joins TRBV7-2 to TRBJ2-7; D gene ambiguous. Per the germline V gene, CDR1 is SGHTA and CDR2 is FQGNSA. This CDR3 contains 11 residues. Trimming stripped 4 bases from V and 7 bases from J, with 8 bases between. DNA of the CDR3: TGTGCCAGCAGCTGGAAATTTGAGCAGTACTTC. It is translated as CASSWKFEQYF.

There are a few counts of this clonotype. The chain joins TRBV20-1 to TRBJ1-2, with D possibly being TRBD1 (5 bases). The CDR3 spans 16 residues. V gave up 1 base and J gave up 1 base, with 16 bases separating them. CDR1 and CDR2 from the germline V gene are DFQATT and SNEGSKA (reference sequence). The CDR3 DNA reads TGCAGTGCTAGAGCGGGGACCGGGATAATTAACTATGGCTACACCTTC. This gives the protein CSARAGTGIINYGYTF.

The table lists this clonotype with a few counts. The chain joins TRBV15 to TRBJ1-2, with 8 nucleotides matching TRBD1. The germline CDR1 and CDR2 sequences are LNHNV and YYDKDF (reference sequence). This CDR3 is built from 15 residues. V lost 0 bases to trimming and J lost 2 bases; unmatched junction nucleotides: 2. The CDR3 coding sequence is TGTGCCACCAGCAGAGACAGGGGGCAAAACTATGGCTACACCTTC. It encodes CATSRDRGQNYGYTF.

This clonotype was seen a handful of times. J is TRBJ2-5 and V is TRBV7-9, with 10 bases lining up with TRBD2. Germline V gene data show CDR1 as SEHNR and CDR2 as FQNEAQ (reference sequence). The CDR3 is 13 residues long. Trimming at V came to 11 bases and at J to 4 bases, leaving 7 bases not matched to a gene. Written as DNA, the CDR3 is TGTGCCCACGGAGTAGCGGGGGGAGAGACCCAGTACTTC. It encodes CAHGVAGGETQYF.

This clonotype was counted between two and nine times. The chain uses TRBV7-2 and TRBJ1-2, with 11 bases matching TRBD1. CDR1 is SGHTA and CDR2 is FQGNSA in the germline V gene. Trimming cost V 5 bases and J 0 bases; bases outside gene matches: 2. This CDR3 spans 15 amino acids. CDR3 in amino acids: CASSTGQGANYGYTF. In DNA, the CDR3 is TGTGCCAGCAGCACGGGACAGGGGGCTAACTATGGCTACACCTTC.

The genes are TRBV11-1 and TRBJ2-1, with D hard to call. Trimming took 1 base from V and 2 from J, leaving 9 bases between them. CDR1 is SGHAT, CDR2 FQDESV, per germline (reference sequence). The CDR3 spans 15 residues. The CDR3 region has the DNA TGTGCCAGCAGCTTAGTTCCCGATACCTACAATGAGCAGTTCTTC. Its protein is CASSLVPDTYNEQFF.

This clonotype was seen more than once but under ten times. The chain carries TRBV27 and TRBJ1-5; D remains unclear. The V gene lost 3 bases and the J gene lost 6 bases, with 12 bases spanning the gap. CDR1 MNHEY and CDR2 SMNVEV come from the germline V gene (reference sequence). This CDR3 is 14 amino acids long. The CDR3, as DNA: TGTGCCAGCAGTTTTGTTCTGGGAACTCAGCCCCAGCATTTT. It codes for CASSFVLGTQPQHF.

The chain combines TRBV6-5 with TRBJ1-1, with D possibly matching TRBD1 (6 bases). The V and J ends lost 7 bases and 3 bases respectively, with 15 bases between them. From germline, CDR1 is MNHEY and CDR2 SVGAGI. The CDR3 runs 14 residues. CDR3 bases: TGTGCCAGCACTCAGGGGTGGCTACACACTGAAGCTTTCTTT. This codes for CASTQGWLHTEAFF.

This clonotype was detected ten times or more. The chain recombines TRBV7-9 with TRBJ1-5; 9 bases fit TRBD1. CDR3 length: 15 amino acids. Germline V lookup: CDR1 SEHNR, CDR2 FQNEAQ (reference sequence). The V segment lost 5 bases and the J segment 4 bases; nucleotides outside the gene matches: 6. CDR3 sequence (DNA): TGTGCCAGCAGCGCCGGACAGGGGCATAATCAGCCCCAGCATTTT. Translating it yields CASSAGQGHNQPQHF.

This clonotype was picked up a small number of times. The V and J genes are TRBV7-2 and TRBJ2-7; maybe TRBD1 (7 bases). The V and J ends lost 5 bases and 4 bases respectively, with 15 bases between them. There are 14 residues in the CDR3. Germline V gives CDR1 SGHTA, CDR2 FQGNSA. Here the CDR3 reads CASSPGGQPYEQYF. The CDR3 DNA sequence: TGTGCCAGCAGCCCCGGGGGACAGCCATACGAGCAGTACTTC.

This clonotype was observed a few times. J is TRBJ1-5 and V is TRBV20-1, with 7 bases aligning to TRBD1. The CDR3 is made up of 13 amino acids. Germline CDR1 and CDR2: DFQATT and SNEGSKA (reference sequence). V gave up 6 bases and J gave up 6 bases; unmatched junction bases: 8. CDR3 bases: TGCAGTGCGATCGACAGGGCAGCTCAGCCCCAGCATTTT. Encoded protein: CSAIDRAAQPQHF.

The V and J genes are TRBV4-2 and TRBJ2-5, with unresolved D. Germline V gives CDR1 LGHNA, CDR2 YNFKEQ. V dropped 3 bases and J dropped 3 bases, with 11 bases sitting between them. The CDR3 loop spans 14 amino acids. The CDR3 DNA sequence: TGTGCCAGCAGCCAGGGCGGCCAGGAAGAGACCCAGTACTTC. Translated: CASSQGGQEETQYF.

This clonotype came up many times. The chain uses TRBV4-1 and TRBJ2-1; 8 positions agree with TRBD2. The CDR3 is 21 residues long. Per germline, CDR1 MGHRA and CDR2 YSYEKL. Trimming at V came to 1 base and at J to 2 bases, leaving 19 bases not matched to a gene. The chain's CDR3 is CASSQVPQLTSGGLTYNEQFF. The CDR3 nucleotides are TGCGCCAGCAGCCAAGTACCGCAACTTACCAGCGGGGGCCTCACCTACAATGAGCAGTTCTTC.

This clonotype was detected only a few times. The J gene is TRBJ2-1, the V gene TRBV4-1; D could derive from TRBD1 or TRBD2 (5 bases each). The germline V gene encodes CDR1 MGHRA and CDR2 YSYEKL. The CDR3 has 15 amino acids. The V end was cut by 0 bases, the J end by 6 bases, with 12 bases between. CDR3 region: CASSQDRARGNEQFF. CDR3 sequence (DNA): TGCGCCAGCAGCCAAGATCGGGCGAGGGGCAATGAGCAGTTCTTC.

This clonotype occurred a few times. V and J are TRBV29-1 and TRBJ1-2; D is uncertain. Germline CDR1 SQVTM, CDR2 ANQGSEA. The CDR3 runs 12 residues. The V end was cut by 7 bases, the J end by 4 bases, with 13 bases between. The CDR3 region has the DNA TGCAGCGCCCGTTCCGCTATCTATGGCTACACCTTC. Encoded protein: CSARSAIYGYTF.

This clonotype was observed at least ten times. This rearrangement joins TRBV3-1 to TRBJ1-5; D gene unclear. Germline loops: CDR1 LGHDT, CDR2 YNNKEL (reference sequence). CDR3 length: 14 amino acids. V lost 1 base to trimming and J lost 4 bases, with 8 bases between them. CDR3 protein: CASSQVGKNQPQHF. The CDR3 DNA follows: TGTGCCAGCAGCCAAGTGGGGAAAAATCAGCCCCAGCATTTT.

This clonotype occurred many times. Its ends do not fully match the called genes, so a read error is possible. CDR3 in DNA: TGTGCCAGCGGTTACGAGCAGTACTTC. It translates to CASGYEQYF. The V and J genes are TRBV6-2 or TRBV6-3 and TRBJ2-7; D gene ambiguous. Per germline, CDR1 MNHEY and CDR2 SVGEGT. This CDR3 region has 9 residues.